This T cell receptor (beta chain) was documented in a study of blood T cell repertoires in COVID-19. Everyone who took part was 18 to 89 years old, and they came from roughly 25 US areas. For recovered donors of Cohort 3, there were two negative PCRs, clearance, or symptom resolution. Original processing methods: Counts of nucleated cells, estimated from reference gene primer amplification, were obtained. TCRdb keeps only in-frame clones here, not all; method: immunoSEQ multiplex PCR. The DNA gave D and trimming, while V, J and clone size come from that table. Of 200,000 to 250,000 clones in the sample, around 90% were seen once. Germline V gene sequence: CDR1 MNHEY, CDR2 SVGAGI. After removal of 4 bases from V and 11 bases from J, the junction contained 8 bases not matched to a gene. The CDR3 loop spans 13 amino acids.

The sequence came from a woman between 18 and 29 years old who had recovered from COVID-19. Sequences were obtained from PBMCs or T cells enriched from blood (not recorded which). This chain joins TRBV6-5 and TRBJ1-1, with 9 bases lining up with TRBD1. The CDR3 DNA reads as TGTGCCAGCAGTTCCGGGGACAGGGAGATCGCTTTCTTT. This sequence encodes CASSSGDREIAFF.